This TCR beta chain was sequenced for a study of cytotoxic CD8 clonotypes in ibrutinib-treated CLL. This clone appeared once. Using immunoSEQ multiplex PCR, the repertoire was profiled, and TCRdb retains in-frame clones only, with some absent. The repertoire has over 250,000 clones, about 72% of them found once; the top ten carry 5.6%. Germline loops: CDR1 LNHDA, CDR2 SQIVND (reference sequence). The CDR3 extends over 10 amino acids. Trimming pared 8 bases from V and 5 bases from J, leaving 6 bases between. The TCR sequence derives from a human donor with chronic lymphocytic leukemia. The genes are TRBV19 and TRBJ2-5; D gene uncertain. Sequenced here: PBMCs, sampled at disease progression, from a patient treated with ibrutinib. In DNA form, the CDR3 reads TGTGCCAGTGGTCAGGAGACCCAGTACTTC. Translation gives CASGQETQYF.